This T cell receptor (beta chain) originates from a study of T cell changes during pregnancy in multiple sclerosis. Libraries were prepared by immunoSEQ multiplex PCR; TCRdb keeps only in-frame clonotypes and omits some of them. Counted here are about 60,000 clones, approximately 93% occurring once; the ten biggest clones make up about 3%. CDR3 size: 15 residues. Germline loops: CDR1 SEHNR, CDR2 FQNEAQ (reference sequence). J gave up 8 bases and V 5 bases, and 10 bases lay outside the gene matches. The J gene is TRBJ1-2, the V gene TRBV7-9; 11 positions match TRBD1. Sequencing used CD8+ T cells from peripheral blood mononuclear cells, obtained in the second trimester of pregnancy. The TCR sequence derives from a female donor with multiple sclerosis, enrolled in a pregnancy study. The CDR3 spells CASSPKLDRGLGYTF. The CDR3 DNA reads as TGTGCCAGCAGCCCGAAGCTGGACAGGGGGCTGGGCTACACCTTC.